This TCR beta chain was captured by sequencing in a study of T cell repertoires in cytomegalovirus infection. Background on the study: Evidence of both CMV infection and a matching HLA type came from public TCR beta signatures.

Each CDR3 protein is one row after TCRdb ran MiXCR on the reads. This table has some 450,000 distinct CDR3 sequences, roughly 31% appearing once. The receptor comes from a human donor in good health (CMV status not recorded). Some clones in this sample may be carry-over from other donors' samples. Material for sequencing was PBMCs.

CDR3 DNA sequence: TGTGCCAGCAGCCAAGATCAGTCCTCTGGAAACACCATATATTTT. Protein sequence: CASSQDQSSGNTIYF. The V call is TRBV4-2, the J call TRBJ1-3; D not certain. Trimming shortened V by 0 bases and J by 0 bases, and 6 bases separated the two germline ends. The CDR3 covers 15 residues. Germline V gene data show CDR1 as LGHNA and CDR2 as YNFKEQ.